This TCR beta chain comes out of a study of cytomegalovirus exposure and HLA in healthy donors. Study-level points and caveats: The study put 150 or so TCR beta chains on its list as cytomegalovirus-associated.

With regard to this clone: Its specificity is not known.

The length of the CDR3 is 20 residues. V shed 0 bases, J shed 4 bases, and the junction held 17 bases outside the gene matches. Germline V gene sequence: CDR1 SNHLY, CDR2 FYNNEI. The PCR contained 60 Vbeta and 13 Jbeta primers. Measured with immunoSEQ multiplex PCR; TCRdb has only the in-frame clones, and not every one. The table has roughly 160,000 clones, approximately 88% seen once. The genes are TRBV2 and TRBJ2-4, with 8 bases that match TRBD1. The receptor's source is a boy between 2 and 10 years old in good health and CMV-seronegative. The sequencing input was PBMCs. The CDR3 DNA reads TGTGCCAGCAGTGAAGCGGACCCAGGGGGCACTTCCCTAATGAAAAACATTCAGTACTTC. Residues: CASSEADPGGTSLMKNIQYF.